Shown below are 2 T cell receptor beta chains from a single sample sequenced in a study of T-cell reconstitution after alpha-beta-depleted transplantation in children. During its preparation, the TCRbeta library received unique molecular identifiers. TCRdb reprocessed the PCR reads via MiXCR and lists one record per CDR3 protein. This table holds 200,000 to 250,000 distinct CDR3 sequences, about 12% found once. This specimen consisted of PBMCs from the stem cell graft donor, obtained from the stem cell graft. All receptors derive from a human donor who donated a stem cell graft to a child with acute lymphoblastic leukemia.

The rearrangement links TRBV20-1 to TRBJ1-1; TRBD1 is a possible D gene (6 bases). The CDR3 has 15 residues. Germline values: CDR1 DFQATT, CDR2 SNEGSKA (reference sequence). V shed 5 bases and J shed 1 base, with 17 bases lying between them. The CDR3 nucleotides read TGCAGTGCTCCAAGACACAGGGAGAGGAACACTGAAGCTTTCTTT. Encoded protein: CSAPRHRERNTEAFF.

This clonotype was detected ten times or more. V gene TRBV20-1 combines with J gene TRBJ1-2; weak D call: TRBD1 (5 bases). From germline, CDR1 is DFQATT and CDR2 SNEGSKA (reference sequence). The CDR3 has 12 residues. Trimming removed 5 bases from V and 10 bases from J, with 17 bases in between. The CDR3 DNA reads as TGCAGTGCTGTCCCTTCAGGGAACTTCTACACCTTC. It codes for CSAVPSGNFYTF.